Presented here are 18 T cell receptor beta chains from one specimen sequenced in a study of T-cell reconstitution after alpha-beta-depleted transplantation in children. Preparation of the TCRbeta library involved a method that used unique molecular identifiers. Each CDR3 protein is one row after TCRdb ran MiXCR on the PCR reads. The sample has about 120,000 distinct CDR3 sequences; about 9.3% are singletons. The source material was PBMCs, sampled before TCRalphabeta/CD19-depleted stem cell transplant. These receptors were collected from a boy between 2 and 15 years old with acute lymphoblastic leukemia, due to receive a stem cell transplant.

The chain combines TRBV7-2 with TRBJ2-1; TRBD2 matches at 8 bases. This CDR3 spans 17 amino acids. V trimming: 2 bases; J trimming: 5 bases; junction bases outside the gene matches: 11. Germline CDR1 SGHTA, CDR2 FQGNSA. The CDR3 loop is CASSLTRTSTTNNEQFF. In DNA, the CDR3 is TGTGCCAGCAGCTTAACCAGGACTAGCACGACTAACAATGAGCAGTTCTTC. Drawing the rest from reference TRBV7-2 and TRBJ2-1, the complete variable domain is GAGVSQSPSNKVTEKGKDVELRCDPISGHTALYWYRQSLGQGLEFLIYFQGNSAPDKSGLPSDRFSAERTGGSVSTLTIQRTQQEDSAVYLCASSLTRTSTTNNEQFFGPGTRLTVL.

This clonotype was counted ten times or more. CDR3 DNA sequence: TGTGCCACCAGTGATTTAGCGGGAGAAGTTGGGGAGCTGTTTTTT. This codes for CATSDLAGEVGELFF. The rearrangement links TRBV24-1 to TRBJ2-2; 8 nucleotides line up with TRBD2. This CDR3 comprises 15 residues. The germline CDR1 and CDR2 sequences are KGHDR and SFDVKD. Trimming at V came to 1 base and at J to 8 bases, leaving 5 bases not matched to a gene.

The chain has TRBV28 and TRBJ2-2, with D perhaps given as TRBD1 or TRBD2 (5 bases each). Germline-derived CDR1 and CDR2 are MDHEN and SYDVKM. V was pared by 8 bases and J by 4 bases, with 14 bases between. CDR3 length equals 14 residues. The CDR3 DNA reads TGTGCCAGCGACGGGGCGCGTGGCACCGGGGAGCTGTTTTTT. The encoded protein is CASDGARGTGELFF.

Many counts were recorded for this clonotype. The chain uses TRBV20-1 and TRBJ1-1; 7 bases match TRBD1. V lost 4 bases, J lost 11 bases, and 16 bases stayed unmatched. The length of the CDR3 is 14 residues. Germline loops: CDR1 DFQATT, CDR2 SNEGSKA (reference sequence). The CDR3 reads CSAIPGRAGGTAFF. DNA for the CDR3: TGCAGTGCTATACCGGGACGGGCAGGGGGGACTGCTTTCTTT.

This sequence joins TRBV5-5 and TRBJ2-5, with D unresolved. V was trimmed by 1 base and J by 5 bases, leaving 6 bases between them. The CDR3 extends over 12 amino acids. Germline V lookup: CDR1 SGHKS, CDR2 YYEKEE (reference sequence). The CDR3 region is CASSLLGETQYF. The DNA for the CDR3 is TGTGCCAGCAGCTTGTTGGGCGAGACCCAGTACTTC.

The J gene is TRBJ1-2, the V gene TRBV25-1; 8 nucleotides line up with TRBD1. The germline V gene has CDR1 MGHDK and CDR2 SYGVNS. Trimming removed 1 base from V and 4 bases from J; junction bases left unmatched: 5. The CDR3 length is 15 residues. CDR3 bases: TGTGCCAGCAGTGAATTAGGACAGGGTACCTATGGCTACACCTTC. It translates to CASSELGQGTYGYTF.

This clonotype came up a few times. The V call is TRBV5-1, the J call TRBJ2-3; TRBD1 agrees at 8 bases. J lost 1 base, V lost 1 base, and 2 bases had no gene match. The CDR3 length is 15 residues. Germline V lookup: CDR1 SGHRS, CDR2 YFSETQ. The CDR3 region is CASSLQGARTDTQYF. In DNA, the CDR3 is TGCGCCAGCAGCTTGCAGGGGGCCCGCACAGATACGCAGTATTTT.

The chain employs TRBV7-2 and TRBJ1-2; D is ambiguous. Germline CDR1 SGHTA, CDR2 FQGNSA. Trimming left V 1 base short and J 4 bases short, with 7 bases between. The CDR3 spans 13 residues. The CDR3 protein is CASSLGYGYGYTF. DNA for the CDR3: TGTGCCAGCAGCTTAGGGTATGGCTATGGCTACACCTTC. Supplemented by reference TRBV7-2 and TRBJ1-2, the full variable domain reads GAGVSQSPSNKVTEKGKDVELRCDPISGHTALYWYRQSLGQGLEFLIYFQGNSAPDKSGLPSDRFSAERTGGSVSTLTIQRTQQEDSAVYLCASSLGYGYGYTFGSGTRLTVV.

The chain's CDR3 is CASSQGTYNEQFF. The CDR3 DNA is TGTGCCAGCAGCCAGGGTACCTACAATGAGCAGTTCTTC. The V call is TRBV14, the J call TRBJ2-1; no firm D call. The CDR3 contains 13 residues. Germline assignment: CDR1 SGHDN and CDR2 FVKESK. Deletions cut 3 bases from V and 2 bases from J, with 5 bases between.

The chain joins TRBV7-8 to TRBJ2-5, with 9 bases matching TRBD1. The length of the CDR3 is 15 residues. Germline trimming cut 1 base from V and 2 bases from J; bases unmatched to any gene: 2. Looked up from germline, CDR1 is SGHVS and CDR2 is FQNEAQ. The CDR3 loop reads CASSLGGTGQETQYF. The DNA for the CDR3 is TGTGCCAGCAGCTTAGGGGGGACAGGGCAAGAGACCCAGTACTTC.

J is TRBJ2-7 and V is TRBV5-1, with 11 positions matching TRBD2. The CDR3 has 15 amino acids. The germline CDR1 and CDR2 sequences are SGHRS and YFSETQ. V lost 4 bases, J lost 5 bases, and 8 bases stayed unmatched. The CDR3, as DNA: TGCGCCAGCAGCCGATCACTAGCGGGAGTGGACGAGCAGTACTTC. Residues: CASSRSLAGVDEQYF.

CDR3 sequence reads: CSVGPTGQNEQFF. For the CDR3, the DNA is TGCAGCGTGGGCCCGACAGGGCAGAATGAGCAGTTCTTC. The V and J genes are TRBV29-1 and TRBJ2-1; 7 nucleotides match TRBD1. Trimming cost V 6 bases and J 7 bases; bases outside gene matches: 9. In germline, CDR1 is SQVTM, CDR2 ANQGSEA. This CDR3 has 13 amino acids.

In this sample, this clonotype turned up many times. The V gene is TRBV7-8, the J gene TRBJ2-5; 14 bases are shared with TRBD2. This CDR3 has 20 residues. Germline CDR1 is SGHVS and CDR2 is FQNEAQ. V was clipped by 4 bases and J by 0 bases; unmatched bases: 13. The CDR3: CASSSAATGTSGRNQETQYF. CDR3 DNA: TGTGCCAGCAGCTCCGCAGCGACCGGGACTAGCGGGAGAAACCAAGAGACCCAGTACTTC.

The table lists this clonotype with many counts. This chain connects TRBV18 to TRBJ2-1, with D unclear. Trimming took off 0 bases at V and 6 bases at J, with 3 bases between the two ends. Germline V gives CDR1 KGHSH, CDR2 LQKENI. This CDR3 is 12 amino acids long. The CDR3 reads CASSPPGNEQFF. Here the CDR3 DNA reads TGTGCCAGCTCACCACCCGGCAATGAGCAGTTCTTC.

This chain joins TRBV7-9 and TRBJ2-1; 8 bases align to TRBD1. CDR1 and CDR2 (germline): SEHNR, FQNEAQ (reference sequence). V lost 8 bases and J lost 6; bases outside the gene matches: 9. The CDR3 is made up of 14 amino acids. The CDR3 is CASSETGVRNEQFF. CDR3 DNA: TGTGCCAGCTCCGAGACAGGGGTGCGCAATGAGCAGTTCTTC.

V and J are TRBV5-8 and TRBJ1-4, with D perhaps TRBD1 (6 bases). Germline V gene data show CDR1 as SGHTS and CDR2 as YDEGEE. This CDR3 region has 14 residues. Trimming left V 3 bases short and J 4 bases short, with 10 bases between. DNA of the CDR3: TGTGCCAGCAGCTACGGACAGATTAATGAAAAACTGTTTTTT. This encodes CASSYGQINEKLFF.

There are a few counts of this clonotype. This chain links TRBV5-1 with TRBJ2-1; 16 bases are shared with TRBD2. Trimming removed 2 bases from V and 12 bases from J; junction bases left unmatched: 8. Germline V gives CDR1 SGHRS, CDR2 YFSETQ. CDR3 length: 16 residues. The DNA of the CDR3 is TGCGCCAGCAGCTTACAGGGGACTAGCGGGAGGGCCTGGCAGTTCTTC. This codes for CASSLQGTSGRAWQFF.

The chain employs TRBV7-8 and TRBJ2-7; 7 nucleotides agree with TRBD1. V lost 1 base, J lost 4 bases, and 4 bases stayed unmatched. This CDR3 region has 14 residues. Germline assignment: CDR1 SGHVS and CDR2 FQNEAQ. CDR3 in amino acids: CASSLGDRDYEQYF. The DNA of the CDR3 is TGTGCCAGCAGCTTAGGAGACAGGGATTACGAGCAGTACTTC.